Each of the 27 T cell receptor beta chains below was sequenced from the same sample in a study of cytomegalovirus exposure and HLA in healthy donors (dated by TCRdb to the late 2010s). The protocol used for the library was the immunoSEQ multiplex PCR assay. In TCRdb, the immuneACCESS table is reduced to in-frame sequences with V and J assigned. These tables do not hold every clone; where another copy was compared, an unresolved V gene accounts for under half, and the others remain unexplained. The sample contains nearly 200,000 clones, 80% to 90% of them found a single time. The ten largest make up under 15% of the sample. The sequenced material came from PBMCs. These TCRs come from a woman between 25 and 40 years old in good health and CMV-seropositive.

The V and J genes are TRBV27 and TRBJ1-2; 9 bases are shared with TRBD1. Germline CDR1 is MNHEY and CDR2 is SMNVEV (reference sequence). The CDR3 contains 14 residues. Trimming took 6 bases from V and 7 from J; bases not matched to a gene: 9. The CDR3 reads CASRYRDRDGGYTF. CDR3 nucleotide sequence: TGTGCCAGCAGGTACCGGGACAGGGACGGTGGCTACACCTTC.

The genes are TRBV10-2 and TRBJ2-1; D is perhaps TRBD2 (6 bases). V was shortened by 4 bases and J by 8 bases, with 12 bases between the two germline ends. The CDR3 spans 13 residues. CDR1 WSHSY and CDR2 SAAADI come from the germline V gene. CDR3 coding DNA: TGCGCCAGCAGTGCCGGGAGAGGCGATGAGCAGTTCTTC. It codes for CASSAGRGDEQFF.

J is TRBJ1-1 and V is TRBV5-1, with D maybe TRBD1 (6 bases). The V gene's germline CDR1 is SGHRS and CDR2 YFSETQ. V lost 4 bases, J lost 3 bases, and 16 bases lay in between. The CDR3 is 15 amino acids. CDR3 nucleotides: TGCGCCAGCAGCCAAATCACAGGGCTGGACACTGAAGCTTTCTTT. This sequence encodes CASSQITGLDTEAFF.

The chain employs TRBV7-9 and TRBJ1-2, with TRBD1 matching over 12 bases. Germline lookup yields CDR1 SEHNR and CDR2 FQNEAQ (reference sequence). The CDR3 spans 18 residues. J lost 9 bases, V lost 3 bases, and 17 bases had no gene match. CDR3 residues: CASSFGVRTPGQGARYTF. CDR3 sequence (DNA): TGTGCCAGCAGCTTCGGGGTTCGAACCCCGGGACAGGGGGCTCGCTACACCTTC.

The chain uses TRBV12-5 and TRBJ2-5, with 7 positions matching TRBD1. V shed 1 base, J shed 1 base, and the junction held 6 bases outside the gene matches. The germline CDR1 and CDR2 sequences are LGHNT and FRNRAP. The CDR3 runs 16 residues. The CDR3 DNA sequence: TGTGCTAGTGGTTTGGGACAGGGCAACCTCCAAGAGACCCAGTACTTC. Translating it yields CASGLGQGNLQETQYF.

This clone has just a few counts. The V call is TRBV7-9, the J call TRBJ1-4, with D possibly being TRBD1 (6 bases). CDR1 and CDR2 (germline): SEHNR, FQNEAQ (reference sequence). V lost 4 bases, J lost 8 bases, and 14 bases lay in between. The CDR3 is 14 residues long. The CDR3 DNA is TGTGCCAGCAGCTCACAGGGCTCTAGCGAAAAACTGTTTTTT. Translation: CASSSQGSSEKLFF.

The rearrangement links TRBV2 to TRBJ2-2; no definite D call. Trimming removed 7 bases from V and 5 bases from J, with 20 bases in between. Germline-derived CDR1 and CDR2 are SNHLY and FYNNEI. The CDR3 consists of 16 residues. CDR3 in DNA: TGTGCCAGCAATTTAGCCGGAGCGAGTGGAACCGGGGAGCTGTTTTTT. Protein sequence: CASNLAGASGTGELFF.

The table lists this clone with a count of one. The rearrangement uses TRBV29-1 and TRBJ1-1, with a weak D call TRBD1 (5 bases). The CDR3 totals 13 residues. CDR1 is SQVTM and CDR2 is ANQGSEA in the germline V gene. The V gene lost 4 bases and the J gene lost 1 base, with 10 bases spanning the gap. CDR3 DNA: TGCAGCGTTGTAAGACAGCCGAACACTGAAGCTTTCTTT. This gives the protein CSVVRQPNTEAFF.

The CDR3 here is CASSLGDRPKETQYF. CDR3 sequence (DNA): TGCGCCAGCAGCTTGGGGGACAGACCTAAAGAGACCCAGTACTTC. This chain connects TRBV5-1 to TRBJ2-5, with 7 bases aligning to TRBD1. The V gene's germline CDR1 is SGHRS and CDR2 YFSETQ. Trimming took 0 bases from V and 3 from J; bases not matched to a gene: 5. CDR3 size: 15 residues. The whole variable domain, remainder taken from reference TRBV5-1 and TRBJ2-5, is KAGVTQTPRYLIKTRGQQVTLSCSPISGHRSVSWYQQTPGQGLQFLFEYFSETQRNKGNFPGRFSGRQFSNSRSEMNVSTLELGDSALYLCASSLGDRPKETQYFGPGTRLLVL.

The gene calls are TRBV7-2 and TRBJ2-2; TRBD2 matches 7 bases. The CDR3 is 15 amino acids. Germline CDR1 and CDR2: SGHTA and FQGNSA. V gave up 5 bases and J gave up 5 bases; unmatched junction bases: 8. In DNA, the CDR3 is TGTGCCAGCAGCCTGTCGGGAGGCGAGACCGGGGAGCTGTTTTTT. Translation: CASSLSGGETGELFF.

The chain employs TRBV11-3 and TRBJ2-2; 7 nucleotides match TRBD2. This CDR3 is built from 15 residues. The V gene's germline CDR1 is SGHNT and CDR2 YENEEA. Trimming cost V 4 bases and J 3 bases; bases outside gene matches: 5. The CDR3 coding sequence is TGTGCCAGCAGCTCTCCTAGCGGACACACCGGGGAGCTGTTTTTT. It is translated as CASSSPSGHTGELFF. The full variable domain, completed using reference TRBV11-3 and TRBJ2-2, is EAGVVQSPRYKIIEKKQPVAFWCNPISGHNTLYWYLQNLGQGPELLIRYENEEAVDDSQLPKDRFSAERLKGVDSTLKIQPAELGDSAVYLCASSSPSGHTGELFFGEGSRLTVL.

The V and J genes are TRBV28 and TRBJ2-7; D gene ambiguous. This CDR3 is 14 amino acids long. The germline CDR1 and CDR2 sequences are MDHEN and SYDVKM. V lost 6 bases and J 3 bases, leaving 15 bases between the germline ends. The CDR3 loop is CASSQRLGYYEQYF. CDR3 bases: TGTGCCAGCAGCCAGAGGCTAGGATACTACGAGCAGTACTTC.

V usage is TRBV9 and J usage is TRBJ1-2, with D perhaps matching TRBD1 (6 bases). CDR3 length: 13 residues. Trimming removed 3 bases at V and 5 bases at J, with 11 bases between. Per germline, CDR1 SGDLS and CDR2 YYNGEE. The CDR3 sequence is CASSGQERYGYTF. The CDR3 region has the DNA TGTGCCAGCAGCGGACAGGAGAGGTATGGCTACACCTTC.

The chain combines TRBV5-1 with TRBJ2-1; D is uncertain. Looked up from germline, CDR1 is SGHRS and CDR2 is YFSETQ. The CDR3 loop spans 13 amino acids. Deletions cut 0 bases from V and 6 bases from J, with 7 bases between. The CDR3 region is CASSLVQLNEQFF. For the CDR3, the DNA is TGCGCCAGCAGCTTGGTCCAACTCAATGAGCAGTTCTTC. Drawing the rest from reference TRBV5-1 and TRBJ2-1, the complete variable domain is KAGVTQTPRYLIKTRGQQVTLSCSPISGHRSVSWYQQTPGQGLQFLFEYFSETQRNKGNFPGRFSGRQFSNSRSEMNVSTLELGDSALYLCASSLVQLNEQFFGPGTRLTVL.

The rearrangement links TRBV18 to TRBJ2-7; 8 nucleotides line up with TRBD1. V gave up 4 bases and J gave up 4 bases; unmatched junction bases: 6. Germline CDR1 KGHSH, CDR2 LQKENI. The length of the CDR3 is 14 residues. In DNA form, the CDR3 reads TGTGCCAGCTCACTGGCACAGGGGGGTTACGAGCAGTACTTC. It specifies CASSLAQGGYEQYF.

This chain connects TRBV7-2 to TRBJ2-3; 10 bases line up with TRBD1. The V and J ends lost 5 bases and 3 bases, in that order; junction bases with no gene match: 8. The germline gives CDR1 SGHTA, CDR2 FQGNSA. This CDR3 is built from 16 residues. CDR3 sequence reads: CASSRRDRGRTDTQYF. The CDR3 nucleotides read TGTGCCAGCAGCCGCCGGGACAGGGGAAGAACAGATACGCAGTATTTT. Looking up the rest from reference TRBV7-2 and TRBJ2-3 gives the full variable domain: GAGVSQSPSNKVTEKGKDVELRCDPISGHTALYWYRQSLGQGLEFLIYFQGNSAPDKSGLPSDRFSAERTGGSVSTLTIQRTQQEDSAVYLCASSRRDRGRTDTQYFGPGTRLTVL.

The chain is built from TRBV9 and TRBJ2-2; TRBD2 matches at 10 bases. The V gene end was trimmed by 1 base and the J gene end by 1 base; junction bases not matched to a gene: 4. This CDR3 comprises 17 residues. The germline V gene encodes CDR1 SGDLS and CDR2 YYNGEE. Here the CDR3 DNA reads TGTGCCAGCAGCGTAATCCCTAGCGGGAGGAACACCGGGGAGCTGTTTTTT. It specifies CASSVIPSGRNTGELFF.

V is TRBV5-1 and J is TRBJ2-1; TRBD1 matches at 11 bases. Looked up from germline, CDR1 is SGHRS and CDR2 is YFSETQ. This CDR3 region has 20 residues. The junction had 20 bases not matched to a gene; V was cut back by 2 bases and J by 7 bases. The CDR3 reads CASSLDDSRPDRGRENEQFF. As DNA, the CDR3 is TGCGCCAGCAGCTTAGACGATTCGCGGCCGGACAGGGGGCGAGAAAATGAGCAGTTCTTC. Supplemented by reference TRBV5-1 and TRBJ2-1, the full variable domain reads KAGVTQTPRYLIKTRGQQVTLSCSPISGHRSVSWYQQTPGQGLQFLFEYFSETQRNKGNFPGRFSGRQFSNSRSEMNVSTLELGDSALYLCASSLDDSRPDRGRENEQFFGPGTRLTVL.

Only a few counts were recorded for this clone. V is TRBV29-1 and J is TRBJ1-2, with TRBD1 as a possible D gene (6 bases). This CDR3 is built from 12 residues. V was clipped by 7 bases and J by 4 bases, with 13 bases between them. Germline CDR1 SQVTM, CDR2 ANQGSEA. CDR3 sequence (DNA): TGCAGCGATACAGGGTTTGCCTATGGCTACACCTTC. Its protein product is CSDTGFAYGYTF.

V is TRBV6-5 and J is TRBJ2-7; 7 bases are shared with TRBD2. Germline loops: CDR1 MNHEY, CDR2 SVGAGI. V was pared by 8 bases and J by 2 bases, with 3 bases of the junction left unmatched. The CDR3 spans 12 residues. The chain's CDR3 is CASSGGPYEQYF. The CDR3 coding sequence is TGTGCCAGCTCGGGGGGACCCTACGAGCAGTACTTC.

This chain joins TRBV5-1 and TRBJ1-1; D uncertain. The V end lost 5 bases, the J end lost 0 bases, and 5 bases lay between the germline ends. The CDR3 has 12 residues. Germline V gene sequence: CDR1 SGHRS, CDR2 YFSETQ. The CDR3 coding sequence is TGCGCCAGCAGGGAGTTGAACACTGAAGCTTTCTTT. Translating it yields CASRELNTEAFF.

This sequence joins TRBV19 and TRBJ1-1, with unresolved D. Germline V lookup: CDR1 LNHDA, CDR2 SQIVND (reference sequence). V lost 5 bases and J 5 bases, leaving 18 bases between the germline ends. The length of the CDR3 is 15 residues. The CDR3 is CASSPGGSRGTEAFF. CDR3 in DNA: TGTGCCAGTAGTCCCGGAGGTTCGCGGGGTACTGAAGCTTTCTTT.

This sequence joins TRBV12-5 and TRBJ2-5, with no clear D. The CDR3 has 15 residues. The germline gives CDR1 LGHNT, CDR2 FRNRAP. V gave up 4 bases and J gave up 5 bases, with 17 bases separating them. The CDR3 loop is CASGSTAFSRETQYF. The CDR3 bases are TGTGCTAGTGGTTCAACGGCCTTTTCGCGGGAGACCCAGTACTTC.

This clone was picked up a small number of times. V and J are TRBV6-1 and TRBJ1-1; 7 nucleotides match TRBD1. Looked up from germline, CDR1 is MNHNS and CDR2 is SASEGT. CDR3 length equals 13 residues. Trimming removed 8 bases from V and 2 bases from J; junction bases left unmatched: 5. The CDR3 coding sequence is TGTGCCAGCGTACGACAGGGTAACACTGAAGCTTTCTTT. Translated: CASVRQGNTEAFF.

The V and J genes are TRBV6-5 and TRBJ1-1, with D possibly being TRBD1 (6 bases). The CDR3 sequence is 15 residues long. Germline V gene sequence: CDR1 MNHEY, CDR2 SVGAGI. With 6 bases removed from V and 4 bases from J, the gap between germline ends came to 18 bases. Here the CDR3 reads CASREVFGQSTEAFF. The CDR3 nucleotides read TGTGCCAGCAGGGAGGTATTCGGACAGTCCACTGAAGCTTTCTTT.

V and J are TRBV2 and TRBJ1-4; 8 nucleotides agree with TRBD1. V lost 1 base to trimming and J lost 10 bases; unmatched junction nucleotides: 8. Germline CDR1 is SNHLY and CDR2 is FYNNEI. This CDR3 region has 15 residues. The CDR3 coding sequence is TGTGCCAGCAGTGAAGGTCGGCAGGGGGCAGGAAAACTGTTTTTT. It is translated as CASSEGRQGAGKLFF.

The chain joins TRBV7-2 to TRBJ1-1; D ambiguous. V was clipped by 3 bases and J by 5 bases, with 13 bases between them. The CDR3 covers 14 residues. Looked up from germline, CDR1 is SGHTA and CDR2 is FQGNSA. DNA for the CDR3: TGTGCCAGCAGCTTGTCCAGCGGTCGGACTGAAGCTTTCTTT. This codes for CASSLSSGRTEAFF.